This T cell receptor (beta chain) was sequenced in a study of CD8 T cells in ankylosing spondylitis. Regarding the study as a whole: A TCR beta motif made of eight highly homologous variants seemed typical of ankylosing spondylitis blood. Significant enrichment of disease-linked clones was reported in matched ankylosing spondylitis synovial fluid. Clones linked to the disease showed a CD8+ phenotype. They occurred at relatively low frequencies in peripheral blood.

The CDR3 has 15 residues. Germline values: CDR1 KGHDR, CDR2 SFDVKD. Deletions cut 6 bases from V and 0 bases from J, with 12 bases between. As to this clonotype: Its target is not known.

5'-RACE, quantitative and with molecular barcodes, yielded the TCR beta libraries. TCRdb analysed the 5' RACE reads with MiXCR anew, one entry per CDR3 protein. The sample yields roughly 350,000 distinct CDR3 sequences, less than 9.5% seen once. Sample: blood, either unsorted or a sorted T cell fraction (not recorded which). The V gene is TRBV24-1, the J gene TRBJ2-3, with D unclear. The receptor was isolated from a male donor with ankylosing spondylitis. The CDR3: CATSPRTSSTDTQYF. The CDR3 DNA is TGTGCCACCAGTCCCAGGACCAGTAGCACAGATACGCAGTATTTT.